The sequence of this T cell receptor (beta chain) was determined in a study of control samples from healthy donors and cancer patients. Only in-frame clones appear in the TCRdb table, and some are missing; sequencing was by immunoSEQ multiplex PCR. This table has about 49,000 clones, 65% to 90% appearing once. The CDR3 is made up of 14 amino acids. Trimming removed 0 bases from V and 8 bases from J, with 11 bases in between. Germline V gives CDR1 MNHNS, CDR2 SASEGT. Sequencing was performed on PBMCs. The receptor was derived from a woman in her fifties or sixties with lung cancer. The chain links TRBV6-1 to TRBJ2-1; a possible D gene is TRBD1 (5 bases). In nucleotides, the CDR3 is TGTGCCAGCAGTGAAGCAGGCAGGGATTATGAGCAGTTCTTC. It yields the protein CASSEAGRDYEQFF.